This T cell receptor (beta chain) appears in the sequencing data of a study of T cell responses to AZD1222 COVID-19 vaccine. Study results and limitations: Baseline seropositives among AZD1222 recipients totaled only 5 to 7. Distributed over spike, vaccine-associated CD4 TCRs predominated at 160-218 and 743-854. Increased Spike-specific TCR breadth and depth were observed after two AZD1222 doses. The donors showed a predominance of white British ancestry and of females, with possible underestimation of clonal diversity.

About this clone: Its antigen remains unidentified.

V trimming: 3 bases; J trimming: 1 base; junction bases outside the gene matches: 6. The CDR3 consists of 16 residues. CDR1 SGDLS and CDR2 YYNGEE come from the germline V gene. Assay: immunoSEQ multiplex PCR; the TCRdb copy retains only in-frame clones and omits some. The repertoire shows about 140,000 clones; the top ten hold about 2.2%. V usage is TRBV9 and J usage is TRBJ2-2, with 7 bases that match TRBD2. This TCR was sampled from an adult in good health. The sequencing sample was made of peripheral blood. CDR3 nucleotides: TGTGCCAGCAGCGCAGACGGGGAGGGGAACACCGGGGAGCTGTTTTTT. It is translated as CASSADGEGNTGELFF.